This entry describes one T cell receptor beta chain. Its antigen is unidentified. The data originate from a study of T cells after yellow fever vaccination. Template-switching 5'RACE yielded the TCR cDNA; a universal primer site and UMIs were added in the process. MiXCR, applied by TCRdb to the 5' RACE reads, yields one record per CDR3 protein. The sample lists some 120,000 distinct CDR3 sequences; roughly 8.9% were seen once. Germline V CDR1 and CDR2: SNHLY, FYNNEI. The CDR3 loop spans 16 amino acids. With V trimmed by 1 base and J by 3 bases, 4 bases remained unmatched. General study results and limits: The CD4 and CD8 compartments had a small share of their clonotypes in common. The study noted that FACS-sorted repertoires could contain abundant clonotypes contaminating from the bulk population. Most primary-vaccination clones recurred post-booster (roughly 97% CD4, roughly 91% CD8).

The material was CD8+ T cells sorted from PBMCs, obtained 45 days after the yellow fever booster vaccination. The chain is built from TRBV2 and TRBJ2-3; 10 bases agree with TRBD1. The source is a man aged 25-45 years who received the YFV17D yellow fever vaccine. This CDR3 is CASSEGGQGITDTQYF. The CDR3 DNA reads as TGTGCCAGCAGTGAAGGGGGACAGGGGATTACAGATACGCAGTATTTT.